The 10 T cell receptor beta chains reported below all come from one sample, sequenced in a study of T cells in Graves' hyperthyroidism and ophthalmopathy. The source material, RNA transcripts, was used to amplify TCR beta CDR3 regions. RT-PCR in the first round (using the HTBI primer set) targeted the TCR CDR3. A single record per CDR3 protein comes from TCRdb applying MiXCR to the multiplex PCR reads. The repertoire holds hundreds of thousands of distinct CDR3 sequences, 20% seen once, with 47% in the top ten. Sequencing was carried out using blood. The receptors were sampled from a man aged 40-49 years with Graves' ophthalmopathy.

This clonotype was picked up many times. The chain has TRBV12-3 or TRBV12-4 and TRBJ1-5; no clear D. This CDR3 has 13 residues. V gave up 2 bases and J gave up 7 bases, with 9 bases separating them. CDR3 DNA: TGTGCCAGCAGTTTATCTGGGTTGCAGCCCCAGCATTTT. Residues: CASSLSGLQPQHF.

Note on this clonotype: Being one base from a much bigger clone, this may be a read error. The CDR3 is CSASARQPYEQYF. In DNA, the CDR3 is TGCAGTGCTTCCGCGAGACAGCCCTACGAGCAGTACTTC. The chain has TRBV20-1 and TRBJ2-7, with a tentative D call TRBD1 (5 bases). The CDR3 covers 13 residues. V dropped 5 bases and J dropped 2 bases, with 13 bases sitting between them. Germline V CDR1 and CDR2: DFQATT, SNEGSKA (reference sequence).

V is TRBV20-1 and J is TRBJ1-3; D gene ambiguous. With 0 bases removed from V and 0 bases from J, the gap between germline ends came to 9 bases. This CDR3 comprises 15 residues. Germline values: CDR1 DFQATT, CDR2 SNEGSKA (reference sequence). CDR3 DNA: TGCAGTGCTAGAGAGGCCGTCCGCTCTGGAAACACCATATATTTT. Its protein is CSAREAVRSGNTIYF.

The CDR3 loop is CASSHIQASSYSNQPQHF. The CDR3 nucleotides are TGTGCCAGCAGCCATATACAGGCTTCATCTTATAGCAATCAGCCCCAGCATTTT. This rearrangement joins TRBV5-5 to TRBJ1-5; tentative D call: TRBD1 (5 bases). There are 18 residues in the CDR3. The ends were cut back, 4 bases at V and 0 bases at J, with 20 bases in the middle. Looked up from germline, CDR1 is SGHKS and CDR2 is YYEKEE (reference sequence).

This clonotype has more than one count but fewer than ten. The chain recombines TRBV10-3 with TRBJ2-5; 8 positions agree with TRBD2. With V trimmed by 3 bases and J by 3 bases, 0 bases remained unmatched. Germline lookup yields CDR1 ENHRY and CDR2 SYGVKD. This CDR3 comprises 13 residues. As DNA, the CDR3 is TGTGCCATCAGTGATAGCGGGAAAGAGACCCAGTACTTC. This sequence encodes CAISDSGKETQYF.

The sample holds a few counts of this clonotype. V and J are TRBV29-1 and TRBJ2-1; 8 bases are a match to TRBD2. This CDR3 has 16 amino acids. J gave up 7 bases and V 6 bases, and 17 bases lay outside the gene matches. Germline CDR1 SQVTM, CDR2 ANQGSEA. The CDR3 reads CSVKARVAGRPNEQFF. In DNA form, the CDR3 reads TGCAGCGTCAAAGCGAGAGTAGCGGGGCGCCCAAATGAGCAGTTCTTC.

About this clonotype: A read error may be the cause here, since a much bigger clone is one base away. The chain has TRBV2 and TRBJ2-1; 13 bases map to TRBD2. The CDR3 is 15 residues long. CDR1 SNHLY and CDR2 FYNNEI come from the germline V gene. The V and J ends lost 6 bases and 12 bases, in that order; junction bases with no gene match: 11. The CDR3 sequence: CASRTGTSGEGAQFF. CDR3 DNA sequence: TGTGCCAGCAGGACCGGGACTAGCGGGGAAGGGGCGCAGTTCTTC.

This sequence joins TRBV3-1 and TRBJ2-3; D may be TRBD1 (6 bases). The CDR3 loop spans 16 amino acids. Trimming pared 1 base from V and 4 bases from J, leaving 15 bases between. CDR1 LGHDT and CDR2 YNNKEL come from the germline V gene (reference sequence). The CDR3 here is CASSQVRGGWADTQYF. CDR3 nucleotides: TGTGCCAGCAGCCAAGTACGTGGGGGCTGGGCAGATACGCAGTATTTT.

This clonotype was counted a few times. CDR3 protein: CASSLWSRDAGELFF. CDR3 DNA: TGCGCCAGCAGCTTATGGTCTCGCGACGCCGGGGAGCTGTTTTTT. The V call is TRBV5-1, the J call TRBJ2-2; no clear D gene. CDR3 size: 15 residues. Germline V gives CDR1 SGHRS, CDR2 YFSETQ. V lost 2 bases, J lost 6 bases, and 14 bases lay in between.

The sample holds many counts of this clonotype. This chain joins TRBV7-2 and TRBJ2-7; tentatively, D is TRBD2 (6 bases). Between the trimmed V and J ends, which lost 2 bases and 4 bases, there was a span of 15 bases. Per germline, CDR1 SGHTA and CDR2 FQGNSA. This CDR3 contains 15 residues. For the CDR3, the DNA is TGTGCCAGCAGCTTAATCGGCGGGACCCTATACGAGCAGTACTTC. Translating gives CASSLIGGTLYEQYF.